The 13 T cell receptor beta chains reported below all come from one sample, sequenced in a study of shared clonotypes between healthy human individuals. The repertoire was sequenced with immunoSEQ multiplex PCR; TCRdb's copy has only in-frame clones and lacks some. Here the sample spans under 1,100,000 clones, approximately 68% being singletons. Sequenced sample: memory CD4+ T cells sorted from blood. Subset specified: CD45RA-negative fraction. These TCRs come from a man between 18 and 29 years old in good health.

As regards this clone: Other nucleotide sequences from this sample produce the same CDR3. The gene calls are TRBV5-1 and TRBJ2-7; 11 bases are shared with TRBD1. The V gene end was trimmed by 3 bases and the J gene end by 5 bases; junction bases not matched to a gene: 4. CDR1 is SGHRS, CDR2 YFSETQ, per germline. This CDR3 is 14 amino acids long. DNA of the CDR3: TGCGCCAGCAGCTCGAGGACAGGGGGCGACGAGCAGTACTTC. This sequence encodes CASSSRTGGDEQYF.

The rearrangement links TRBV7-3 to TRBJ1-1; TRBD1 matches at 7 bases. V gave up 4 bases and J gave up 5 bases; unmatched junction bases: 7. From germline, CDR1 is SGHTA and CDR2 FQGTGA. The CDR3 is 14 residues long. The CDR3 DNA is TGTGCCAGCAGCTCCCAGACAGGGTCAACTGAAGCTTTCTTT. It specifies CASSSQTGSTEAFF.

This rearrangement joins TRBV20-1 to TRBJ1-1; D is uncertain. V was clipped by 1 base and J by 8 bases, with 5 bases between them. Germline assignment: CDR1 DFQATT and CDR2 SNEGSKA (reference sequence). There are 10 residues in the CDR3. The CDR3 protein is CSARAQEAFF. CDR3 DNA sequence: TGCAGTGCTAGAGCCCAAGAAGCTTTCTTT.

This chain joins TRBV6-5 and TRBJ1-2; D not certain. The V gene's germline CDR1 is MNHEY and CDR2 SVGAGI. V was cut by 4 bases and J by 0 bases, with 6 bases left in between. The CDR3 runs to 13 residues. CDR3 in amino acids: CASSSPANYGYTF. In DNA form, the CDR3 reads TGTGCCAGCAGTTCCCCAGCTAACTATGGCTACACCTTC.

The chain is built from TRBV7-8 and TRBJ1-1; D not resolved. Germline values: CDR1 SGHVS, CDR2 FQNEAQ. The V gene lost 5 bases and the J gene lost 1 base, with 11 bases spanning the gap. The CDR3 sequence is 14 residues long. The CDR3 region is CASSMGSANTEAFF. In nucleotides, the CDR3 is TGTGCCAGCAGCATGGGTAGCGCGAACACTGAAGCTTTCTTT.

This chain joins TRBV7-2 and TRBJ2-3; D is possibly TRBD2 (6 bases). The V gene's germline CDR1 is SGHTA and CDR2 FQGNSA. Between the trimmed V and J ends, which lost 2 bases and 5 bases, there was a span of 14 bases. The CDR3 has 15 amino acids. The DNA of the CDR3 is TGTGCCAGCAGCTTAAGGAGGGCCTCCCAAGATACGCAGTATTTT. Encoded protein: CASSLRRASQDTQYF.

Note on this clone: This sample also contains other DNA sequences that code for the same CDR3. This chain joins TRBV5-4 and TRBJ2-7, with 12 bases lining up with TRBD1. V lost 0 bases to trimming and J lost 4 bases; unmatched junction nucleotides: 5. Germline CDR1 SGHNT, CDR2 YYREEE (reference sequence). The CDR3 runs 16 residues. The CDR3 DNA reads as TGTGCCAGCAGCTTGGGGGGACAGGGGGCGAAATACGAGCAGTACTTC. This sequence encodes CASSLGGQGAKYEQYF.

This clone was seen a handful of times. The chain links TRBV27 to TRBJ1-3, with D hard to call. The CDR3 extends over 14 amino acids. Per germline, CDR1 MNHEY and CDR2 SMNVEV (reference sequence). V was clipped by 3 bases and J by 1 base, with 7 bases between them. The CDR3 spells CASSFRPSGNTIYF. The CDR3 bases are TGTGCCAGCAGTTTTCGGCCTTCTGGAAACACCATATATTTT.

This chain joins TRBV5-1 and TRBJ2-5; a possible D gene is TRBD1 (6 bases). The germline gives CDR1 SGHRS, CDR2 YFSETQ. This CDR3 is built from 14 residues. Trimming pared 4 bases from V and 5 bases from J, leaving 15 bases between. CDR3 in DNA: TGCGCCAGCAGCGTTACAGGGACGGGCGAGACCCAGTACTTC. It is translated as CASSVTGTGETQYF.

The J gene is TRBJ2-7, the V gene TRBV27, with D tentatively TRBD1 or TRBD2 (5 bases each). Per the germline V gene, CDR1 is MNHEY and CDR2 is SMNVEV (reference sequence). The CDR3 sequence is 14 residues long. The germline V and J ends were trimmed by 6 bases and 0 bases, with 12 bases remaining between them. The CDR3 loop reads CASSPWGSSYEQYF. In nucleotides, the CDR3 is TGTGCCAGCAGCCCCTGGGGGAGCTCCTACGAGCAGTACTTC.

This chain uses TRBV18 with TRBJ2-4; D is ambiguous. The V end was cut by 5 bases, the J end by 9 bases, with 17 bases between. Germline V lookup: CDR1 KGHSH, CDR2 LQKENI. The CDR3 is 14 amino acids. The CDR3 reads CASSGEAKVGIQYF. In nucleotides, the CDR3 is TGTGCCAGCTCAGGAGAGGCCAAAGTGGGCATTCAGTACTTC.

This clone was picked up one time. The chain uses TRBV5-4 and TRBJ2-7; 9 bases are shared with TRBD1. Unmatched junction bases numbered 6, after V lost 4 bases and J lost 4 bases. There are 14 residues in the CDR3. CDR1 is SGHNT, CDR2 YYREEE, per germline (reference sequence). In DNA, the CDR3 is TGTGCCAGCAGCATATCCGGGACAGGGTACGAGCAGTACTTC. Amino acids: CASSISGTGYEQYF.

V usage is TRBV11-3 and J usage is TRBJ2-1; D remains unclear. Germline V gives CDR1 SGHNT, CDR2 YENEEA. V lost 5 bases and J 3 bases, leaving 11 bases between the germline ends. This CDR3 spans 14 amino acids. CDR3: CASSSLRNYNEQFF. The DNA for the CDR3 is TGTGCCAGCAGCAGCCTTAGAAACTACAATGAGCAGTTCTTC.